This T cell receptor beta chain was recorded in a study of blood T cells in healthy people across ages (dated by TCRdb to 2013 to 2016). Some background on the complete study: Template switching captured roughly one uniquely barcoded TCR beta cDNA molecule per two T cells in model experiments. The study analyzed two additional independent replicas of 1 million unique cDNA reads from the same blood draw for two donors, one aged 18 to 29 and one aged 80 or older. The donors were divided into four age groups: young (average around 17 years), middle-aged (over 35), aged (approximately 64) and long-lived (82). Donors of different ages were randomly distributed across sequencing lanes to avoid experimental bias. Age-related changes in TCR beta repertoire diversity were measured in the study by deep sequencing normalized with unique cDNA molecular identifiers. Overall study outcomes, separate from this receptor: Estimates of total diversity based on one million sequenced T cells were regarded as lower bounds and as underestimates. Since profiling was done on bulk unsorted PBMCs, naive and antigen-experienced compartments could not be conclusively compared. A strong correlation was found between observed TCR beta diversity and the percentage of naive T cells measured by flow cytometry. Observed TCR beta diversity per million T cells fell roughly linearly with age, and a significant reduction was already apparent by age around 40. The CMV infection status of donors was not known, potentially confounding age-related changes in expanded clonotypes. The long-lived group showed more naive CD4+ T cells, fewer expanded clones and increased TCR diversity than the aged group, suggesting age selection.

Libraries were constructed by 5' RACE. TCRdb records Illumina HiSeq 2500 as the sequencer. A second PCR of roughly 7 to 11 cycles was performed with a sample-barcoded 5' primer and a J-beta primer mix. A unique molecular identifier was introduced onto each TCR beta cDNA molecule by a template-switch 5' adaptor carrying 12 random nucleotides. At least 3 million CDR3-containing paired-end reads were obtained from each sample. All of the RNA was converted into first-strand cDNA using the Mint cDNA synthesis kit, with a TRBC-specific oligonucleotide serving as the primer. Following uracil-DNA glycosylase treatment, a first 18-cycle PCR with universal primers M1SS and BC2_uni_R was performed on all cDNA. Per the source publication's procedure: Normalization of each sample was performed by random selection of 1 million high-quality reads, each carrying a distinct molecular identifier. Instead of being binned into consensus sequences, reads that shared molecular identifiers were thrown out. MiTCR, set to a Q25 quality threshold and the strictest error-elimination algorithm, was used for CDR3 identification, clonotype clustering and error correction. Lower-bound total TCR beta diversity was estimated with a nonparametric unseen species model using Euler transformation. The raw public reads went through TCRdb reprocessing: fastp at Q25, MiXCR clone calling, in-frame beta chains kept. All rows with the same CDR3 protein become a single entry with the most common DNA and genes. TCRdb, rather than the study authors, made the V and J calls. The sample includes about 1,800,000 distinct CDR3 sequences, with roughly 28% observed a single time. 7.7% of the sample is in the top ten clones.

The donors were around 39 Caucasian individuals from Russia, aged roughly 6 to 100 years, who were systemically healthy. Each donor gave about 9.7 milliliters of peripheral blood, drawn into EDTA-treated Vacutainer tubes. PBMCs were isolated by Ficoll-Paque density-gradient centrifugation, with at least 6.5 million obtained per sample. Total RNA was extracted from PBMCs with Trizol reagent, with at least 6 micrograms obtained per sample. For every donor, an aliquot of PBMCs went through flow cytometry to measure the percentages of naive CD45RAhigh/CD27high T cells. Regarding this clonotype: What antigen it recognizes has not been identified. No base quality values were provided; no much bigger clone lies one nucleotide off.

Sequencing was done on a sample of blood. The clonotype originates from a woman aged 25 to 39 in good health.

This receptor carries the CDR3 CASRGTGRAGANVLTF. In nucleotide form, the sequence is TGTGCCAGCAGAGGTACAGGGAGAGCTGGGGCCAACGTCCTGACTTTC. In this chain, TRBV2 is recombined with TRBJ2-6; 6 matching bases give a weak D call of TRBD1. Measured from the cysteine to the phenylalanine, the CDR3 is 16 residues long. The CDR3 DNA has 48 bases and is translated from base 1. CDR1 SNHLY and CDR2 FYNNEI were looked up in the germline V gene. The junction shows trimming of 6 bases on V and 2 bases on J, plus 14 bases between the germline ends.